These 10 T cell receptor beta chains came from one sample sequenced in a study of T cells after posttransplantation cyclophosphamide. Clones were sequenced by immunoSEQ multiplex PCR, and TCRdb holds only the in-frame ones, with some missing. The sample has approximately 24,000 clones, none seen only once; the top ten hold around 1.4%. What was sequenced was PBMCs. These receptors all come from a man aged 50-59 years in good health, CMV-negative, and a related stem cell transplant donor.

This clone was observed at least ten times. V gene TRBV9 combines with J gene TRBJ2-1, with 8 bases that match TRBD2. CDR1 is SGDLS and CDR2 is YYNGEE in the germline V gene. The CDR3 loop spans 14 amino acids. Unmatched junction bases numbered 6, after V lost 3 bases and J lost 7 bases. CDR3 coding DNA: TGTGCCAGCAGCGCCCCCCGGGGGGGTAATGAGCAGTTCTTC. Protein sequence: CASSAPRGGNEQFF.

This clone came up many times. The CDR3 here is CASSTLLGGNEKLFF. As DNA, the CDR3 is TGTGCCAGTAGTACCCTGCTAGGGGGTAATGAAAAACTGTTTTTT. The genes are TRBV19 and TRBJ1-4, with D possibly TRBD1 on 6 matching bases. CDR3 size: 15 residues. Germline values: CDR1 LNHDA, CDR2 SQIVND (reference sequence). With 4 bases removed from V and 4 bases from J, the gap between germline ends came to 13 bases.

In its sample, this clone was seen many times. V gene TRBV10-3 combines with J gene TRBJ1-4; perhaps TRBD1 as D (5 bases). The V end lost 6 bases, the J end lost 6 bases, and 11 bases lay between the germline ends. Germline V CDR1 and CDR2: ENHRY, SYGVKD. The CDR3 consists of 13 residues. CDR3 amino acids: CAIRGLRDEKLFF. In nucleotides, the CDR3 is TGTGCCATCAGGGGACTCAGGGATGAAAAACTGTTTTTT.

This clone was detected many times. The V gene is TRBV6-1, the J gene TRBJ1-2; 9 bases are a match to TRBD1. Germline assignment: CDR1 MNHNS and CDR2 SASEGT. This CDR3 has 14 amino acids. V gave up 7 bases and J gave up 8 bases; unmatched junction bases: 11. The CDR3: CASTHRGQKGGYTF. In DNA form, the CDR3 reads TGTGCCAGCACCCACAGGGGGCAAAAAGGAGGCTACACCTTC.

At least ten counts were recorded for this clone. This rearrangement joins TRBV7-6 to TRBJ2-5, with 11 positions matching TRBD1. Germline assignment: CDR1 SGHVS and CDR2 FNYEAQ. The CDR3 is 15 amino acids. Losses at the gene ends were 5 bases for V and 5 bases for J; bases not matched to a gene: 7. The CDR3 nucleotides read TGTGCCAGCAGCCCTGGACAGGGGGCCTTGGAGACCCAGTACTTC. This gives the protein CASSPGQGALETQYF.

This clone appeared many times. This chain links TRBV6-6 with TRBJ1-3, with D unresolved. The CDR3 has 15 amino acids. Looked up from germline, CDR1 is MNHNY and CDR2 is SVGAGI (reference sequence). The V and J ends lost 6 bases and 3 bases respectively, with 15 bases between them. CDR3 DNA sequence: TGTGCCAGCAGCCTAACGGGAAGCATTGGAAACACCATATATTTT. It specifies CASSLTGSIGNTIYF.

This clone was seen many times. J is TRBJ2-2 and V is TRBV7-3; possible D gene TRBD1, 7 bases. Trimming stripped 5 bases from V and 4 bases from J, with 14 bases between. Germline loops: CDR1 SGHTA, CDR2 FQGTGA. This CDR3 contains 15 residues. In DNA, the CDR3 is TGTGCCAGCAGCCCAGGGGGGACTTTCACCGGGGAGCTGTTTTTT. It codes for CASSPGGTFTGELFF. Drawing the rest from reference TRBV7-3 and TRBJ2-2, the complete variable domain is GAGVSQTPSNKVTEKGKYVELRCDPISGHTALYWYRQSLGQGPEFLIYFQGTGAADDSGLPNDRFFAVRPEGSVSTLKIQRTERGDSAVYLCASSPGGTFTGELFFGEGSRLTVL.

This clone has ten or more counts. The V gene is TRBV7-9, the J gene TRBJ1-5; no definite D call. This CDR3 has 16 residues. Trimming pared 5 bases from V and 0 bases from J, leaving 14 bases between. Germline CDR1 and CDR2: SEHNR and FQNEAQ (reference sequence). CDR3 amino acids: CASSRGGFPSNQPQHF. CDR3 coding DNA: TGTGCCAGCAGCCGGGGAGGCTTCCCTAGCAATCAGCCCCAGCATTTT.

This clone was seen many times. The chain is built from TRBV7-9 and TRBJ2-7; D is uncertain. The V gene lost 1 base and the J gene lost 4 bases, with 5 bases spanning the gap. The CDR3 length is 12 residues. Germline-derived CDR1 and CDR2 are SEHNR and FQNEAQ (reference sequence). The CDR3 reads CASSLDEYEQYF. CDR3 nucleotide sequence: TGTGCCAGCAGCTTAGACGAGTACGAGCAGTACTTC.

At least ten counts were recorded for this clone. This chain joins TRBV4-1 and TRBJ2-7; maybe TRBD2 (6 bases). Between the trimmed V and J ends, which lost 2 bases and 6 bases, there was a span of 14 bases. CDR1 is MGHRA and CDR2 is YSYEKL in the germline V gene. The CDR3 extends over 14 amino acids. CDR3 in amino acids: CASSQRLGPLEQYF. The CDR3 DNA sequence: TGCGCCAGCAGCCAAAGACTAGGGCCCCTCGAGCAGTACTTC.